The clone carrying this TCR beta chain has more than one count but fewer than ten. Study processing details: Counts of nucleated cells, estimated from reference gene primer amplification, were obtained. The repertoire was sequenced with immunoSEQ multiplex PCR; TCRdb's copy has only in-frame clones and lacks some. That table furnishes V, J and clone size, whereas the DNA furnished D and trimming. The sample lists a few hundred thousand clones; around 90% were seen once. V lost 3 bases and J lost 1, with 12 bases in between. This CDR3 has 15 residues. Germline lookup yields CDR1 SGHTA and CDR2 FQGNSA. This record comes from a study of blood T cell repertoires in COVID-19. Study-wide context: In each case, the material was cDNA or gDNA derived from T cells, B-cell-depleted T cells, or PBMCs.

Seattle's enrolled individuals joined amid active infection and were then monitored longitudinally. The V call is TRBV7-2, the J call TRBJ1-1; a possible D gene is TRBD1 (6 bases). Input material: peripheral blood. This receptor was obtained from a woman between 55 and 75 years old with COVID-19, enrolled during active disease. In DNA, the CDR3 is TGTGCCAGCAGCTTTATACAAGGGGGGAACACTGAAGCTTTCTTT. It translates to CASSFIQGGNTEAFF.